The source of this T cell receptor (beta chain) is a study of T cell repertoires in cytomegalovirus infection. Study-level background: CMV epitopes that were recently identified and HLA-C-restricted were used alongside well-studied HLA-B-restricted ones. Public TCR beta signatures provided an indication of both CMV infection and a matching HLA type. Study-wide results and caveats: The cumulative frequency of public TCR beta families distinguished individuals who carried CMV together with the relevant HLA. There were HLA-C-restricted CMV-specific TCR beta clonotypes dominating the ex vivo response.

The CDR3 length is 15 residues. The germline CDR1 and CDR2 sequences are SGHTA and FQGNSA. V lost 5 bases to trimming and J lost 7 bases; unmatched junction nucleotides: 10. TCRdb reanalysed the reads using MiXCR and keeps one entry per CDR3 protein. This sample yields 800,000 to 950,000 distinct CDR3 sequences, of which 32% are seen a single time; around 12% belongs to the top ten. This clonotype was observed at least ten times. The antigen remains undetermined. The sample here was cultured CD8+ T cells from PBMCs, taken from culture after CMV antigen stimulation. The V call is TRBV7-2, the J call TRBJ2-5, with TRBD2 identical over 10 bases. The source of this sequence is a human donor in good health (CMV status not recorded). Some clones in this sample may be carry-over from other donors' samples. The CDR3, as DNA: TGTGCCAGCAGCGAGTTCAGCGGGGGGGCCGGGACCCAGTACTTC. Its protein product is CASSEFSGGAGTQYF. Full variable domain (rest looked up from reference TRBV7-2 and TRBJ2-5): GAGVSQSPSNKVTEKGKDVELRCDPISGHTALYWYRQSLGQGLEFLIYFQGNSAPDKSGLPSDRFSAERTGGSVSTLTIQRTQQEDSAVYLCASSEFSGGAGTQYFGPGTRLLVL.